These 8 T cell receptor beta chains were all obtained from the same sample, sequenced in a study of T-cell reconstitution after alpha-beta-depleted transplantation in children. Library preparation (for TCRbeta) was performed with unique molecular identifiers. TCRdb called the PCR reads again in MiXCR, with one record for every CDR3 protein. The repertoire holds 190,000 or so distinct CDR3 sequences, with about 6.8% as singletons. Sequences were derived from PBMCs from the stem cell graft donor, sampled from the stem cell graft. The receptors stem from a human donor who donated a stem cell graft to a child with Wiskott-Aldrich syndrome.

This clonotype has only a few counts. V and J are TRBV12-3 or TRBV12-4 and TRBJ1-1; D is undetermined. Trimming stripped 6 bases from V and 3 bases from J, with 14 bases between. The CDR3 runs 14 residues. CDR3 sequence: CASSLRATDTEAFF. DNA for the CDR3: TGTGCCAGCAGCCTAAGGGCAACTGACACTGAAGCTTTCTTT.

This clonotype was seen only a few times. The genes are TRBV7-9 and TRBJ1-4; tentatively, D is TRBD1 (6 bases). CDR1 is SEHNR and CDR2 is FQNEAQ in the germline V gene (reference sequence). The CDR3 has 14 amino acids. V was shortened by 3 bases and J by 8 bases, with 13 bases between the two germline ends. DNA for the CDR3: TGTGCCAGCAGCTTTAGAGGGGGAGGCGAAAAACTGTTTTTT. It yields the protein CASSFRGGGEKLFF.

This clonotype was detected many times. The rearrangement uses TRBV6-5 and TRBJ2-7, with 10 bases aligning to TRBD1. The junction had 7 bases not matched to a gene; V was cut back by 2 bases and J by 9 bases. Germline loops: CDR1 MNHEY, CDR2 SVGAGI. The CDR3 sequence is 14 residues long. Written as DNA, the CDR3 is TGTGCCAGCAGTTACGGGACAGGGGCTCTAGTGCAGTACTTC. This codes for CASSYGTGALVQYF.

This clonotype showed up many times. V usage is TRBV6-1 and J usage is TRBJ2-3; 8 bases match TRBD1. Germline CDR1 reads MNHNS; CDR2 reads SASEGT. The trim removed 10 bases at V and 4 bases at J, leaving 10 bases unmatched. The CDR3 runs 14 residues. CDR3 sequence reads: CATYRGQGSDTQYF. DNA of the CDR3: TGTGCCACTTACCGAGGACAGGGATCAGATACGCAGTATTTT.

The gene calls are TRBV2 and TRBJ2-3, with 14 bases that match TRBD2. CDR1 and CDR2 from the germline V gene are SNHLY and FYNNEI. Trimming cost V 1 base and J 7 bases; bases outside gene matches: 4. The CDR3 contains 16 residues. CDR3 region: CASSEGLAGGLYTQYF. CDR3 bases: TGTGCCAGCAGTGAAGGACTAGCGGGAGGGCTTTATACGCAGTATTTT.

The rearrangement links TRBV5-1 to TRBJ2-1; possible D gene TRBD1, 5 bases. CDR1 is SGHRS, CDR2 YFSETQ, per germline. The CDR3 consists of 13 residues. Trimming stripped 4 bases from V and 7 bases from J, with 12 bases between. The CDR3 protein is CASSTQTENEQFF. CDR3 sequence (DNA): TGCGCCAGCAGCACCCAGACAGAGAATGAGCAGTTCTTC.

This clonotype was seen more than once but under ten times. The chain couples TRBV20-1 to TRBJ2-1, with D perhaps TRBD2 (6 bases). The CDR3 is 14 amino acids. Germline assignment: CDR1 DFQATT and CDR2 SNEGSKA (reference sequence). V was clipped by 5 bases and J by 0 bases, with 11 bases between them. CDR3 DNA sequence: TGCAGTGCTCTTAGCGGCGACTCCTACAATGAGCAGTTCTTC. Amino acids: CSALSGDSYNEQFF.

This clonotype was counted ten times or more. The chain has TRBV6-5 and TRBJ2-5; TRBD2 matches 9 bases. From germline, CDR1 is MNHEY and CDR2 SVGAGI. V lost 2 bases, J lost 5 bases, and 6 bases stayed unmatched. The CDR3 extends over 15 amino acids. CDR3 bases: TGTGCCAGCAGTTACCCGCGGGGGGGTACGGAGACCCAGTACTTC. Encoded protein: CASSYPRGGTETQYF.